The rows below give T cell receptor beta chains drawn from one sample of a study of T-cell memory formation after mild COVID-19. TCRdb re-called the 5' RACE reads through MiXCR, storing one row per CDR3 protein. The sample lists roughly 190,000 distinct CDR3 sequences; 27% were seen once. Sequencing used PBMCs or a T cell subset sorted from them (not recorded which). The receptors originated from an adult woman who had mild COVID-19 (a few samples of this study predate the infection). Cell type and time point are not known. CDR3s include the opening cysteine and the closing phenylalanine or tryptophan. A D gene is named only where the DNA matches it firmly. Some rows mark clone size as missing; the rest say once, few, many or name a class of expanded clone.

V gene	clone size	J gene	D gene	CDR3 DNA	CDR3 protein
TRBV12-3/TRBV12-4	few	TRBJ2-3	TRBD1	TGTGCCAGCAGTCGGGACAGGGTCATTGAGGATACGCAGTATTTT	CASSRDRVIEDTQYF
TRBV9	.	TRBJ2-1	.	TGTGCCAGCAGCGTCCGGGTAAGCTCCTACAATGAGCAGTTCTTC	CASSVRVSSYNEQFF
TRBV6-1	.	TRBJ2-2	.	TGTGCCAGCACCAGAGCTCTAGAATCCAACACCGGGGAGCTGTTTTTT	CASTRALESNTGELFF
TRBV7-7	.	TRBJ2-2	.	TGTGCCAGCAGCTTGGACCCGAACACCGGGGAGCTGTTTTTT	CASSLDPNTGELFF
TRBV12-3/TRBV12-4	.	TRBJ2-1	.	TGTGCCAGCAGTTCCGACGCCTGGTATGAGCAGTTCTTC	CASSSDAWYEQFF
TRBV28	.	TRBJ1-1	.	TGTGCCAGCAGTCTAGAGCAGGAAGCTTTCTTT	CASSLEQEAFF
TRBV6-6	.	TRBJ1-1	.	TGTGCCAGCAGTTACTCACGCTCGGGGAACACTGAAGCTTTCTTT	CASSYSRSGNTEAFF
TRBV6-5	.	TRBJ1-1	TRBD1	TGTGCCAGCAGTGATACCCCGGACAGGGGAGACACTGAAGCTTTCTTT	CASSDTPDRGDTEAFF
TRBV6-5	many	TRBJ2-7	TRBD1	TGTGCCAGCAGTTACGTGCAGGGGGCCGCCTACGAGCAGTACTTC	CASSYVQGAAYEQYF
TRBV12-3/TRBV12-4	.	TRBJ1-1	.	TGTGCCAGCAGTCCATCTCCCCCTGAAGCTTTCTTT	CASSPSPPEAFF
TRBV5-1	.	TRBJ1-1	.	TGCGCCAGCAAATTTCACAGGGAAGGGGCTGAAGCTTTCTTT	CASKFHREGAEAFF
TRBV7-2	many	TRBJ2-1	TRBD2	TGTGCCAGCAGCTTATTGGGCGGGGGGTCCTACAATGAGCAGTTCTTC	CASSLLGGGSYNEQFF
TRBV15	few	TRBJ1-1	.	TGTGCCACCAGCAGAGATGTGGCTGAAGCTTTCTTT	CATSRDVAEAFF
TRBV10-2	few	TRBJ2-7	.	TGCGCCAGCAGTGAGCGGACGGGAACCTACGAGCAGTACTTC	CASSERTGTYEQYF
TRBV7-9	once	TRBJ1-3	.	TGTGCCAGCAGCTTAACAACAGGGCTCACTGGAAACACCATATATTTT	CASSLTTGLTGNTIYF
TRBV6-1	.	TRBJ2-3	.	TGTGCCAGCAGGGAGACAGGAGTATTCACAGATACGCAGTATTTT	CASRETGVFTDTQYF
TRBV3-1	few	TRBJ2-7	.	TGTGCCAGCAGCTCTTGGGGCTACGAGCAGTACTTC	CASSSWGYEQYF
TRBV5-5	few	TRBJ2-2	.	TGTGCCAGCAGCCCCCACGGGTACAGGAACACCGGGGAGCTGTTTTTT	CASSPHGYRNTGELFF
TRBV7-9	few	TRBJ2-7	TRBD1	TGTGCCAGCAGCGCCGGGACAGGGAATCCCTACGAGCAGTACTTC	CASSAGTGNPYEQYF
TRBV7-9	.	TRBJ1-2	TRBD1	TGTGCCAGCAGCTTAGGGACAGGGGGCGCGAACTATGGCTACACCTTC	CASSLGTGGANYGYTF
TRBV7-9	few	TRBJ2-3	TRBD2	TGTGCCAGCAGCCCCGCGGGAGGGACCACAGATACGCAGTATTTT	CASSPAGGTTDTQYF
TRBV12-3/TRBV12-4	.	TRBJ2-7	TRBD2	TGTGCCAGCAGACTAGCGGGAGATACTGGAAACTACGAGCAGTACTTC	CASRLAGDTGNYEQYF
TRBV12-3/TRBV12-4	.	TRBJ2-7	.	TGTGCCAGCAGTTTCGTCGCTAGCCGCGAGCAGTACTTC	CASSFVASREQYF
TRBV12-3/TRBV12-4	.	TRBJ2-7	.	TGTGCCAGCACCGACGAGTGGCCCGTCACCTACGAGCAGTACTTC	CASTDEWPVTYEQYF
TRBV4-1	.	TRBJ1-2	TRBD1	TGCGCCAGCAGCCAAGGGGGACAGGGGAACTATGGCTACACCTTC	CASSQGGQGNYGYTF
TRBV11-3	few	TRBJ2-1	TRBD2	TGTGCCAGCAGCCCCGTAGCGGGAGGGCCCGGAGATGAGCAGTTCTTC	CASSPVAGGPGDEQFF
TRBV18	few	TRBJ2-1	TRBD2	TGTGCCAGCTCACTCGCCGGCGCGTCGGGGAGGGCCGGCAATGAGCAGTTCTTC	CASSLAGASGRAGNEQFF
TRBV5-1	few	TRBJ2-2	TRBD1	TGCGCCAGCAGCCCGGGACAGGGTACCACCGGGGAGCTGTTTTTT	CASSPGQGTTGELFF
TRBV29-1	.	TRBJ2-1	.	TGCAGCGTTGAAGTTGGCGGTAGCTCCTACAATGAGCAGTTCTTC	CSVEVGGSSYNEQFF
TRBV12-3/TRBV12-4	.	TRBJ1-2	.	TGTGCCAGCAGTTTTCGGCAGGGAGTTGGCTACACCTTC	CASSFRQGVGYTF
TRBV12-3/TRBV12-4	few	TRBJ2-1	TRBD2	TGTGCCAGCAGTTTCCCCATGGTGGCGGGAGGTATGGATGAGCAGTTCTTC	CASSFPMVAGGMDEQFF
TRBV16	.	TRBJ2-7	.	TGTGCCAGCAGCCCGATTGTTTCCTACGAGCAGTACTTC	CASSPIVSYEQYF
TRBV7-3	.	TRBJ2-5	.	TGTGCCAGCAGCGAGGGAGCCGGAAAGGGGGAAGAGACCCAGTACTTC	CASSEGAGKGEETQYF
TRBV7-2	few	TRBJ1-2	.	TGTGCCAGCAGCGCGCGAATCCCCCCGGGACCAGGCTACACCTTC	CASSARIPPGPGYTF
TRBV14	few	TRBJ1-2	TRBD1	TGTGCCAGCAGCCAGCAGACAGGGAATGGCTACACCTTC	CASSQQTGNGYTF
TRBV7-8	.	TRBJ1-2	.	TGTGCCAGCAGCATTAGCGCTATGGGAGCGGCTAACTATGGCTACACCTTC	CASSISAMGAANYGYTF
TRBV5-1	.	TRBJ2-7	TRBD2	TGCGCCAGCACCCCCGGGGGGAACACCTACGAGCAGTACTTC	CASTPGGNTYEQYF
TRBV20-1	few	TRBJ2-1	TRBD2	TGCAGTGCTTCAACTCCGGGACTAGCGGGAGGGAGCTCCTACAATGAGCAGTTCTTC	CSASTPGLAGGSSYNEQFF
TRBV6-5	few	TRBJ2-1	TRBD2	TGTGCCAGCAGTTACTCGGGCGGGAGCTCCTACAATGAGCAGTTCTTC	CASSYSGGSSYNEQFF
TRBV27	few	TRBJ2-3	TRBD2	TGTGCCAGCAGCCCAATGGCCCTAGCGGGGAGCACAGATACGCAGTATTTT	CASSPMALAGSTDTQYF
TRBV5-8	.	TRBJ1-2	TRBD1	TGTGCCAGCCGTAGGTCAGGGGGGCGCGGCTACACCTTC	CASRRSGGRGYTF